A single sample gave rise to the 32 T cell receptor beta chains below, sequenced in a study of shared clonotypes between healthy human individuals. As defined, naive CD8 cells were CD45RO-negative and positively selected for CCR7, with terminally differentiated effector memory CD45RA+ cells excluded. TCRdb keeps only in-frame clones here, not all; method: immunoSEQ multiplex PCR. The data hold roughly 890,000 clones, with 80% to 95% observed a single time. The sample was naive CD8+ T cells sorted from blood. Receptor source: a man aged 30 to 45 in good health.

The V call is TRBV7-8, the J call TRBJ2-5; TRBD2 aligns across 8 bases. Germline V gene sequence: CDR1 SGHVS, CDR2 FQNEAQ. The V and J ends lost 5 bases and 3 bases, in that order; junction bases with no gene match: 8. The CDR3 loop spans 15 amino acids. This CDR3 is CASSALLAVEETQYF. The CDR3 bases are TGTGCCAGCAGCGCTCTACTAGCGGTCGAAGAGACCCAGTACTTC.

The gene calls are TRBV9 and TRBJ1-1; D uncertain. The germline CDR1 and CDR2 sequences are SGDLS and YYNGEE. V lost 7 bases to trimming and J lost 1 base, with 5 bases between them. The CDR3 has 11 amino acids. DNA for the CDR3: TGTGCCAGCGGCTCGAACACTGAAGCTTTCTTT. Amino acids: CASGSNTEAFF. The full variable domain, its missing parts supplied by reference TRBV9 and TRBJ1-1, is DSGVTQTPKHLITATGQRVTLRCSPRSGDLSVYWYQQSLDQGLQFLIQYYNGEERAKGNILERFSAQQFPDLHSELNLSSLELGDSALYFCASGSNTEAFFGQGTRLTVV.

The rearrangement uses TRBV13 and TRBJ2-7, with D possibly matching TRBD2 (5 bases). The V gene lost 5 bases and the J gene lost 13 bases, with 15 bases spanning the gap. This CDR3 is built from 11 residues. Germline V gene data show CDR1 as PRHDT and CDR2 as FYEKMQ (reference sequence). In nucleotides, the CDR3 is TGTGCCAGCAGCGGAGGAACATCCATATACTTC. Amino acids: CASSGGTSIYF.

This clone was recorded once. The chain recombines TRBV7-9 with TRBJ2-7; perhaps TRBD1 as D (6 bases). V dropped 1 base and J dropped 1 base, with 17 bases sitting between them. This CDR3 contains 17 residues. Germline V gene data show CDR1 as SEHNR and CDR2 as FQNEAQ (reference sequence). CDR3 sequence (DNA): TGTGCCAGCAGCTTAGACCAGAACAGGGCGCCTTCCTACGAGCAGTACTTC. Translating it yields CASSLDQNRAPSYEQYF.

V usage is TRBV27 and J usage is TRBJ2-2, with D maybe TRBD1 (6 bases). The CDR3 sequence is 16 residues long. Deletions cut 4 bases from V and 2 bases from J, with 14 bases between. Germline loops: CDR1 MNHEY, CDR2 SMNVEV (reference sequence). CDR3 sequence (DNA): TGTGCCAGCAGTTCGGTGCCGGGACACAACACCGGGGAGCTGTTTTTT. It is translated as CASSSVPGHNTGELFF.

The chain joins TRBV7-2 to TRBJ2-7; perhaps TRBD2 as D (6 bases). Germline CDR1 SGHTA, CDR2 FQGNSA. The CDR3 contains 14 residues. With 1 base removed from V and 3 bases from J, the gap between germline ends came to 10 bases. The DNA for the CDR3 is TGTGCCAGCAGCTTAGATGTGGGAGGCTACGAGCAGTACTTC. Amino acid sequence: CASSLDVGGYEQYF.

This chain uses TRBV6-1 with TRBJ2-7; 10 nucleotides match TRBD1. CDR1 and CDR2 (germline): MNHNS, SASEGT. V was pared by 7 bases and J by 4 bases, with 7 bases of the junction left unmatched. This CDR3 has 14 residues. The CDR3 loop is CASKWDRGLYEQYF. CDR3 nucleotides: TGTGCCAGCAAGTGGGACAGGGGATTGTACGAGCAGTACTTC.

The chain recombines TRBV2 with TRBJ2-7, with D perhaps matching TRBD1 (6 bases). CDR3 size: 12 residues. The germline V and J ends were trimmed by 9 bases and 4 bases, with 13 bases remaining between them. Germline V CDR1 and CDR2: SNHLY, FYNNEI. DNA of the CDR3: TGTGCCAGTTCCGGGACACCGTACGAGCAGTACTTC. Translating gives CASSGTPYEQYF.

The chain is built from TRBV28 and TRBJ2-3; D might be TRBD1 (6 bases). The CDR3 sequence is 14 residues long. Trimming left V 3 bases short and J 2 bases short, with 9 bases between. Germline V gene lookup returns CDR1 MDHEN and CDR2 SYDVKM. The CDR3 nucleotides read TGTGCCAGCAGTTTTGGACAGAACACAGATACGCAGTATTTT. Translating gives CASSFGQNTDTQYF.

The rearrangement uses TRBV5-4 and TRBJ1-2; weak D call: TRBD1 (6 bases). Trimming removed 2 bases from V and 4 bases from J, with 15 bases in between. The CDR3 runs 15 residues. CDR1 and CDR2 (germline): SGHNT, YYREEE (reference sequence). This CDR3 is CASSFSSRQVYGYTF. CDR3 nucleotides: TGTGCCAGCAGCTTCTCTTCTAGACAGGTCTATGGCTACACCTTC.

This clone occurred once. CDR3 loop: CASSVDEGVNEQFF. The CDR3 bases are TGTGCCAGCAGCGTAGACGAGGGAGTCAATGAGCAGTTCTTC. The genes are TRBV9 and TRBJ2-1, with D possibly matching TRBD2 (5 bases). Germline CDR1 is SGDLS and CDR2 is YYNGEE. The CDR3 is 14 amino acids. V gave up 0 bases and J gave up 6 bases, with 10 bases separating them. Variable domain in full (rest from reference TRBV9 and TRBJ2-1): DSGVTQTPKHLITATGQRVTLRCSPRSGDLSVYWYQQSLDQGLQFLIQYYNGEERAKGNILERFSAQQFPDLHSELNLSSLELGDSALYFCASSVDEGVNEQFFGPGTRLTVL.

Concerning this clone itself: This is likely an artifact of a read error, given a far larger clone one base away. The same CDR3 is also encoded by other DNA sequences in this sample. The V and J genes are TRBV10-2 and TRBJ2-7; tentative D call: TRBD1 (6 bases). This CDR3 comprises 13 residues. CDR1 and CDR2 from the germline V gene are WSHSY and SAAADI. The CDR3 is CASSADSAYEQYF. The DNA of the CDR3 is TGCGCCAGCAGCGCGGACAGTGCCTACGAACAGTACTTC.

This chain links TRBV4-1 with TRBJ2-3; D is uncertain. The CDR3 loop spans 15 amino acids. Germline CDR1 is MGHRA and CDR2 is YSYEKL. The V gene lost 3 bases and the J gene lost 2 bases, with 12 bases spanning the gap. The CDR3 loop is CASSHMSTFTDTQYF. CDR3 nucleotides: TGCGCCAGCAGCCACATGTCCACCTTCACAGATACGCAGTATTTT.

The rearrangement links TRBV28 to TRBJ2-3, with a possible D match to TRBD1 (6 bases). This CDR3 has 21 residues. The V end lost 6 bases, the J end lost 3 bases, and 34 bases lay between the germline ends. Per the germline V gene, CDR1 is MDHEN and CDR2 is SYDVKM. The CDR3 sequence: CASSLAVITGSPPGGTDTQYF. The DNA for the CDR3 is TGTGCCAGCAGCTTGGCCGTCATTACAGGGAGCCCTCCGGGCGGTACAGATACGCAGTATTTT.

This clone came up once. The gene calls are TRBV27 and TRBJ2-7; D gene uncertain. Trimming cost V 3 bases and J 3 bases, with 9 bases left between them. The CDR3 runs to 13 residues. CDR1 and CDR2 from the germline V gene are MNHEY and SMNVEV (reference sequence). The CDR3 nucleotides read TGTGCCAGCAGTTTCAGCAGGCTCTACGAGCAGTACTTC. Translating gives CASSFSRLYEQYF.

The V call is TRBV27, the J call TRBJ1-1; D ambiguous. Per the germline V gene, CDR1 is MNHEY and CDR2 is SMNVEV (reference sequence). V was cut by 3 bases and J by 0 bases, with 8 bases left in between. The CDR3 covers 14 residues. The CDR3 sequence: CASSLTPMNTEAFF. The DNA of the CDR3 is TGTGCCAGCAGTTTGACACCCATGAACACTGAAGCTTTCTTT.

The chain joins TRBV7-9 to TRBJ2-7; TRBD2 matches at 13 bases. V dropped 5 bases and J dropped 6; count of bases not matched to a gene: 10. This CDR3 is 16 amino acids long. Germline lookup yields CDR1 SEHNR and CDR2 FQNEAQ (reference sequence). The CDR3 nucleotides are TGTGCCAGCAGCCCCGTTCTGGGACTAGCGGGACGCGAGCAGTACTTC. This encodes CASSPVLGLAGREQYF. The whole variable domain, filled in from reference TRBV7-9 and TRBJ2-7, reads DTGVSQNPRHKITKRGQNVTFRCDPISEHNRLYWYRQTLGQGPEFLTYFQNEAQLEKSRLLSDRFSAERPKGSFSTLEIQRTEQGDSAMYLCASSPVLGLAGREQYFGPGTRLTVT.

The chain has TRBV29-1 and TRBJ1-3; D remains unclear. This CDR3 has 11 amino acids. CDR1 is SQVTM and CDR2 is ANQGSEA in the germline V gene. V lost 6 bases, J lost 1 base, and 4 bases lay in between. CDR3 sequence reads: CSVESGNTIYF. The CDR3 DNA follows: TGCAGCGTCGAATCTGGAAACACCATATATTTT.

This chain joins TRBV5-5 and TRBJ2-1; D unclear. Trimming shortened V by 0 bases and J by 5 bases, and 9 bases separated the two germline ends. This CDR3 comprises 14 residues. The germline CDR1 and CDR2 sequences are SGHKS and YYEKEE (reference sequence). CDR3 loop: CASSLEFSNNEQFF. As DNA, the CDR3 is TGTGCCAGCAGCTTGGAATTCAGTAACAATGAGCAGTTCTTC.

This clone was seen more than once but under ten times. J is TRBJ1-5 and V is TRBV2; TRBD1 aligns across 9 bases. Germline V CDR1 and CDR2: SNHLY, FYNNEI. CDR3 length equals 17 residues. The ends lost 5 bases at V and 3 bases at J; junction bases unmatched: 11. The CDR3 DNA sequence: TGTGCCAGCAGTCGAGAGGGGGGGACAGGGTACAATCAGCCCCAGCATTTT. Amino acid sequence: CASSREGGTGYNQPQHF. The full variable domain, with the rest looked up from reference TRBV2 and TRBJ1-5, is EPEVTQTPSHQVTQMGQEVILRCVPISNHLYFYWYRQILGQKVEFLVSFYNNEISEKSEIFDDQFSVERPDGSNFTLKIRSTKLEDSAMYFCASSREGGTGYNQPQHFGDGTRLSIL.

V is TRBV29-1 and J is TRBJ1-1, with TRBD1 matching 7 bases. Trimming removed 6 bases from V and 4 bases from J; junction bases left unmatched: 5. Germline V CDR1 and CDR2: SQVTM, ANQGSEA. The CDR3 loop spans 12 amino acids. CDR3 sequence reads: CSVLPGGTEAFF. In nucleotides, the CDR3 is TGCAGCGTCCTGCCAGGGGGCACTGAAGCTTTCTTT.

The gene calls are TRBV21-1 and TRBJ2-7; whether TRBD2, the table's D call, matches the DNA was not checked. TRBV21-1 is a pseudogene locus. The CDR3 is 16 amino acids. For the CDR3, the DNA is TGTGCCAGCAGCAAAGGGACTAGCGGGGCCCCCTACGAGCAGTACTTC. This codes for CASSKGTSGAPYEQYF.

The chain links TRBV4-3 to TRBJ2-7, with TRBD2 as a possible D gene (6 bases). The V end was cut by 1 base, the J end by 2 bases, with 12 bases between. In germline, CDR1 is LGHNA, CDR2 YSLEER. This CDR3 has 15 amino acids. CDR3 protein: CASSQAGTGPYEQYF. In nucleotides, the CDR3 is TGCGCCAGCAGCCAAGCCGGGACTGGTCCCTACGAGCAGTACTTC.

This chain uses TRBV6-6 with TRBJ2-2, with D hard to call. Germline V gene lookup returns CDR1 MNHNY and CDR2 SVGAGI (reference sequence). The CDR3 is 13 residues long. The V end lost 10 bases, the J end lost 5 bases, and 14 bases lay between the germline ends. In nucleotides, the CDR3 is TGTGCCACCCGTCCGCCGGAAACCGGGGAGCTGTTTTTT. Its translation is CATRPPETGELFF.

This clone was observed once. The CDR3 DNA reads as TGCAGCTCGCGGCCCCCCCGGGGACTGAGTTACAATGAGCAGTTCTTC. It yields the protein CSSRPPRGLSYNEQFF. The rearrangement links TRBV29-1 to TRBJ2-1; TRBD2 is a possible D gene (6 bases). The CDR3 extends over 16 amino acids. The germline V and J ends were trimmed by 8 bases and 4 bases, with 24 bases remaining between them. CDR1 is SQVTM, CDR2 ANQGSEA, per germline.

The CDR3 loop is CASSPDLEWTQYF. As DNA, the CDR3 is TGTGCCAGCAGCCCCGACTTGGAGTGGACCCAGTACTTC. The chain recombines TRBV11-2 with TRBJ2-5; no definite D call. CDR3 length equals 13 residues. V lost 5 bases, J lost 7 bases, and 14 bases lay in between. Germline values: CDR1 SGHAT, CDR2 FQNNGV. The whole variable domain, remainder taken from reference TRBV11-2 and TRBJ2-5, is EAGVAQSPRYKIIEKRQSVAFWCNPISGHATLYWYQQILGQGPKLLIQFQNNGVVDDSQLPKDRFSAERLKGVDSTLKIQPAKLEDSAVYLCASSPDLEWTQYFGPGTRLLVL.

The CDR3 nucleotides read TGCAGCGTTGACGAGACAGGGTTTGAGGAGCAGTACTTC. This encodes CSVDETGFEEQYF. The chain joins TRBV29-1 to TRBJ2-7; 7 nucleotides match TRBD1. Germline assignment: CDR1 SQVTM and CDR2 ANQGSEA. The J segment lost 7 bases and the V segment lost 3 bases, leaving 9 bases of the junction unmatched. The CDR3 sequence is 13 residues long.

The gene calls are TRBV15 and TRBJ2-3; 8 bases agree with TRBD2. The CDR3 totals 16 residues. After removal of 0 bases from V and 5 bases from J, the junction contained 7 bases not matched to a gene. Per the germline V gene, CDR1 is LNHNV and CDR2 is YYDKDF (reference sequence). The CDR3 spells CATSRDLREDVDTQYF. The CDR3 DNA sequence: TGTGCCACCAGCAGAGATTTGCGGGAGGATGTAGATACGCAGTATTTT.

This chain connects TRBV30 to TRBJ2-5, with D perhaps TRBD2 (7 bases). The germline gives CDR1 GTSNPN, CDR2 SVGIG (reference sequence). Trimming cost V 2 bases and J 5 bases, with 18 bases left between them. CDR3 length: 15 residues. The CDR3 loop is CAWSPDWEGDETQYF. In DNA form, the CDR3 reads TGTGCCTGGAGTCCCGATTGGGAGGGGGATGAGACCCAGTACTTC. Supplemented by reference TRBV30 and TRBJ2-5, the full variable domain reads SQTIHQWPATLVQPVGSPLSLECTVEGTSNPNLYWYRQAAGRGLQLLFYSVGIGQISSEVPQNLSASRPQDRQFILSSKKLLLSDSGFYLCAWSPDWEGDETQYFGPGTRLLVL.

This rearrangement joins TRBV4-3 to TRBJ2-1; 8 bases align to TRBD1. V lost 2 bases to trimming and J lost 4 bases; unmatched junction nucleotides: 4. The CDR3 extends over 15 amino acids. Germline CDR1 and CDR2: LGHNA and YSLEER. This CDR3 is CASSQRTGTYNEQFF. Written as DNA, the CDR3 is TGCGCCAGCAGCCAACGGACAGGGACTTACAATGAGCAGTTCTTC.

The chain has TRBV12-2 and TRBJ2-1; the D call in the table, TRBD1, was not verified against the DNA. TRBV12-2 has pseudogene status. The CDR3 has 15 residues. CDR3 nucleotide sequence: TGTGCAAGTCGCTTAGGGACATTCAACTACAATGAGCAGTTCTTC. It specifies CASRLGTFNYNEQFF.

Remarks on this clone: Other DNA sequences in the same sample also yield this CDR3. The chain has TRBV27 and TRBJ2-2, with 7 bases aligning to TRBD2. CDR1 and CDR2 from the germline V gene are MNHEY and SMNVEV (reference sequence). This CDR3 spans 13 amino acids. J lost 4 bases, V lost 7 bases, and 3 bases had no gene match. The CDR3: CASTGGGTGELFF. CDR3 coding DNA: TGTGCCAGCACTGGGGGGGGCACCGGGGAGCTGTTTTTT.